These T cell receptor beta chains were read from a single sample in a study of cytomegalovirus exposure and HLA in healthy donors. This table comes from immunoSEQ multiplex PCR, and its TCRdb copy is limited to in-frame clones, with some not included. This sample has roughly 140,000 clones; approximately 70% occur once, and the top ten carry 1.5% to 2%. The sequenced material came from PBMCs. The origin of the receptors is a woman in her thirties in good health and CMV-seronegative. CDR3s include the opening cysteine and the closing phenylalanine or tryptophan. D genes are given only for firm matches. Expanded clones get a size class; other rows say once, few or many, or leave the size out.

>TRBD1|-|TRBV6-6|TRBJ2-3
TGTGCCAGCCTCTCTAGCAGGGGGACAGATACGCAGTATTTT
CASLSSRGTDTQYF
>-|-|TRBV28|TRBJ1-4
TGTGCCAGCAGTTGGACAGCCACTAATGAAAAACTGTTTTTT
CASSWTATNEKLFF
>TRBD2|-|TRBV2|TRBJ2-1
TGTGCCAGCAGTGAAGGACTAGCGGGATACAATGAGCAGTTCTTC
CASSEGLAGYNEQFF
>TRBD2|-|TRBV19|TRBJ2-1
TGTGCCAGTACCCCCCGTCGGCCGGCTAGCGGTAACAATGAGCAGTTCTTC
CASTPRRPASGNNEQFF
>TRBD1|-|TRBV5-8|TRBJ1-1
TGTGCCAGCAGCTTGTTCCGGGAGACAGGGGACGACACTGAAGCTTTCTTT
CASSLFRETGDDTEAFF
>-|-|TRBV7-9|TRBJ2-1
TGTGCCAGCAGCTTAGCCCAGGGTAATACTGCGGATGAGCAGTTCTTC
CASSLAQGNTADEQFF
>TRBD2|-|TRBV9|TRBJ2-7
TGTGCCAGCAGCGCCGGACTAGCGGGAGGCGAGCAGTACTTC
CASSAGLAGGEQYF
>TRBD2|-|TRBV6-4|TRBJ2-5
TGTGCCAGCCCGGGACTAGCGGTCCAAGAGACCCAGTACTTC
CASPGLAVQETQYF
>TRBD1|-|TRBV10-3|TRBJ1-5
TGTGCCATCGGGGACAGGGGGTTGAATCAGCCCCAGCATTTT
CAIGDRGLNQPQHF
>TRBD1|few|TRBV7-9|TRBJ1-6
TGTGCCAGCAGCTTGACAGGGGGCGTCAATTCACCCCTCCACTTT
CASSLTGGVNSPLHF
>-|-|TRBV5-6|TRBJ2-5
TGTGCCAGCAGGCGAGGCCAAGAGACCCAGTACTTC
CASRRGQETQYF
>TRBD2|-|TRBV19|TRBJ2-1
TGTGCCAGTAGCGATGGGGGCGGGGGGGAAATCTCCTACAATGAGCAGTTCTTC
CASSDGGGGEISYNEQFF
>TRBD1|-|TRBV28|TRBJ1-4
TGTGCCACCCAAGCCCCAGGGGGCGAGGGGGAAAAACTGTTTTTT
CATQAPGGEGEKLFF
>-|-|TRBV4-1|TRBJ2-6
TGCGCCAGCAGCCCTGGCCAAGGGGCTGGGGCCAACGTCCTGACTTTC
CASSPGQGAGANVLTF
>-|-|TRBV28|TRBJ1-3
TGTGCCAGCAGCCCCGGGGCAGGGGCTGGAAACACCATATATTTT
CASSPGAGAGNTIYF
>-|-|TRBV11-2|TRBJ2-5
TGTGCCAGCAGCTTAGGAGCAGGGTTACAAGAGACCCAGTACTTC
CASSLGAGLQETQYF
>-|-|TRBV18|TRBJ2-3
TGTGCCAGCTCACCGTTTTCGGGGGGCCGGGTGTATGGAGATACGCAGTATTTT
CASSPFSGGRVYGDTQYF
>TRBD2|-|TRBV2|TRBJ2-3
TGTGCCAGCAGTGACGATAGCGGGAGTGGCACAGATACGCAGTATTTT
CASSDDSGSGTDTQYF
>-|-|TRBV19|TRBJ1-5
TGTGCCAGTAGTGCCATAGGAGGAAGCAATCAGCCCCAGCATTTT
CASSAIGGSNQPQHF
>-|-|TRBV5-6|TRBJ2-1
TGTGCCAGCAGCCGTAGTGATTATGAGCAGTTCTTC
CASSRSDYEQFF
>-|once|TRBV7-9|TRBJ1-1
TGTGCCAGCAGTCCGGGGGGAGGCACTGAAGCTTTCTTT
CASSPGGGTEAFF
>TRBD2|-|TRBV5-1|TRBJ2-1
TGCGCCAGCAGCTTGCGGCTAGCGGGAGGGAGCTCCTACAATGAGCAGTTCTTC
CASSLRLAGGSSYNEQFF
>TRBD2|once|TRBV2|TRBJ2-1
TGTGCCAGCAGGCTCCGACTAGCGGGAGAAAGCTACAATGAGCAGTTCTTC
CASRLRLAGESYNEQFF
>TRBD1|-|TRBV27|TRBJ1-6
TGTGCCAGCAGTCAAAGACAGGGGACACCCCTCCACTTT
CASSQRQGTPLHF